Listed below are T cell receptor beta chains from one sample, sequenced in a study of identical twins. TCRdb recomputed calls from the 5' RACE reads with MiXCR, one row per CDR3 protein. In the table there are hundreds of thousands of distinct CDR3 sequences, roughly 6.2% of which are singletons. Sample: naive T cells sorted from blood. The receptors shown here come from a man between 18 and 35 years old in good health. Both conserved end residues are part of each CDR3. Clone size is shown for a subset of rows, as once, few, many or a class of expanded clone.

CASSLGAGDRGGFEQFF | few | TRBJ2-1 | TRBV7-9
CASSLAGSYGYTF | many | TRBJ1-2 | TRBV5-1
CSAIPTGIDEQFF | many | TRBJ2-1 | TRBV20-1
CASNDRWNTEAFF | many | TRBJ1-1 | TRBV12-3/TRBV12-4
CASSFGTGPNYGYTF | many | TRBJ1-2 | TRBV12-3/TRBV12-4
CASSLAGWSTGELFF | few | TRBJ2-2 | TRBV5-1
CASSPIDWSWETQYF | NA | TRBJ2-5 | TRBV7-9
CASKGYPGGTEAFF | few | TRBJ1-1 | TRBV19
CASSVGQRAYEQYF | NA | TRBJ2-7 | TRBV5-1
CSLRQGGNEQFF | many | TRBJ2-1 | TRBV29-1
CSARGETDTQYF | many | TRBJ2-3 | TRBV20-1
CASARLAGPDTQYF | few | TRBJ2-3 | TRBV6-2/TRBV6-3
CATSIGMAGELFF | many | TRBJ2-2 | TRBV15
CASSSPLGVGDNEQFF | few | TRBJ2-1 | TRBV5-1
CASSLEPVPNEKLFF | few | TRBJ1-4 | TRBV5-1
CASSPPTRAEETQYF | NA | TRBJ2-5 | TRBV18
CASSLSGREGGELFF | many | TRBJ2-2 | TRBV12-3/TRBV12-4
CSAILTSGRGITDTQYF | NA | TRBJ2-3 | TRBV20-1
CASSLHPRNEQFF | many | TRBJ2-1 | TRBV12-3/TRBV12-4
CASEVSGKNEQFF | many | TRBJ2-1 | TRBV6-2/TRBV6-3
CASSLAELAGGNEQFF | few | TRBJ2-1 | TRBV5-1
CASSSLAGGWLNTEAFF | many | TRBJ1-1 | TRBV12-3/TRBV12-4
CASSFWHNEQFF | few | TRBJ2-1 | TRBV6-2/TRBV6-3
CASSLFRGGDTQYF | many | TRBJ2-3 | TRBV7-9
CSAEGGNYGYTF | many | TRBJ1-2 | TRBV29-1
CASSFVALAVQSTGELFF | many | TRBJ2-2 | TRBV28
CASSLGQGSGETQYF | many | TRBJ2-5 | TRBV5-1
CASSRQREASYEQYF | NA | TRBJ2-7 | TRBV4-2
CASSRAQGFLWSTQYF | NA | TRBJ2-3 | TRBV14
CASSGGRDSRVYNSPLHF | NA | TRBJ1-6 | TRBV9
CSARRASAGTDTQYF | few | TRBJ2-3 | TRBV20-1
CSVAGPDRLTYEQYF | few | TRBJ2-7 | TRBV29-1
CASSDRLDSGANVLTF | NA | TRBJ2-6 | TRBV11-1
CASSLETSVGNEQFF | NA | TRBJ2-1 | TRBV5-1
CAWGLAGGPFEQYF | few | TRBJ2-7 | TRBV30
CSASVAGVNTGELFF | many | TRBJ2-2 | TRBV20-1
CASSHGRSQNEKLFF | many | TRBJ1-4 | TRBV5-1
CATSDPAGGGTGELFF | many | TRBJ2-2 | TRBV24-1
CASSQVGADNQPQHF | NA | TRBJ1-5 | TRBV4-2
CSASDLSGGRGETQYF | NA | TRBJ2-5 | TRBV20-1
CASSDSEMDTQYF | many | TRBJ2-3 | TRBV6-4
CASRRLAGGPGELFF | few | TRBJ2-2 | TRBV6-4
CAIRGPDTQYF | many | TRBJ2-3 | TRBV10-3
CASSLGLEGGSPYNEQFF | few | TRBJ2-1 | TRBV11-1
CASSANRGLGQETQYF | few | TRBJ2-5 | TRBV5-1
CASSLASAASTDTQYF | many | TRBJ2-3 | TRBV5-1
CASSHETSGAYEQYF | NA | TRBJ2-7 | TRBV27
CASSEGYYEQYF | many | TRBJ2-7 | TRBV25-1